This is a list of T cell receptor beta chains from one sample in a study of control samples from healthy donors and cancer patients. Some clones are missing from TCRdb's copy, which holds only in-frame ones; the method was immunoSEQ multiplex PCR. The sample records approximately 120,000 clones, 92% being singletons. The sequencing input was PBMCs. The receptors shown here come from a man older than 75 with head and neck cancer. Both conserved end residues are trimmed from each CDR3. Fields, in order: CDR3 protein, J gene, V gene.

CDR3 protein: ASSLESRRY
J gene: TRBJ2-4
V gene: TRBV27

CDR3 protein: ASSLDRGITEAF
J gene: TRBJ1-1
V gene: TRBV5-4

CDR3 protein: ASSVGRQNTEAF
J gene: TRBJ1-1
V gene: TRBV5-1

CDR3 protein: ASSLVSQRGPWNEQF
J gene: TRBJ2-1
V gene: TRBV5-4

CDR3 protein: ASSIRLGLQETQY
J gene: TRBJ2-5
V gene: TRBV7-2

CDR3 protein: ASSFAGTDYNEQF
J gene: TRBJ2-1
V gene: TRBV5-1

CDR3 protein: ASRYITLNTEAF
J gene: TRBJ1-1
V gene: TRBV7-9

CDR3 protein: ASASTGGGTQY
J gene: TRBJ2-5
V gene: TRBV14

CDR3 protein: SGSTGVSTGELF
J gene: TRBJ2-2
V gene: TRBV29-1

CDR3 protein: ASSDHPGALNTEAF
J gene: TRBJ1-1
V gene: TRBV13

CDR3 protein: ASSEAAGMGEQY
J gene: TRBJ2-7
V gene: TRBV2

CDR3 protein: SVSGSELSNQPQH
J gene: TRBJ1-5
V gene: TRBV29-1

CDR3 protein: ASSMDSNTEAF
J gene: TRBJ1-1
V gene: TRBV5-1

CDR3 protein: AWSEDGYGYT
J gene: TRBJ1-2
V gene: TRBV30

CDR3 protein: ASSLYRTSGRVEETQY
J gene: TRBJ2-5
V gene: TRBV18

CDR3 protein: ASSPPNLGRETQY
J gene: TRBJ2-5
V gene: TRBV7-6

CDR3 protein: ASIPTGNYGYT
J gene: TRBJ1-2
V gene: TRBV2

CDR3 protein: ATSRDGAPGNTIY
J gene: TRBJ1-3
V gene: TRBV15

CDR3 protein: ASSENTEAF
J gene: TRBJ1-1
V gene: TRBV28

CDR3 protein: ASSSYSNTEAF
J gene: TRBJ1-1
V gene: TRBV7-8

CDR3 protein: ASSFRDRGSTDTQY
J gene: TRBJ2-3
V gene: TRBV27

CDR3 protein: ASSYRASGSYEQY
J gene: TRBJ2-7
V gene: TRBV5-5

CDR3 protein: ASSLRVGNTEAF
J gene: TRBJ1-1
V gene: TRBV5-1

CDR3 protein: ASSLAGTDTQY
J gene: TRBJ2-3
V gene: TRBV5-1

CDR3 protein: ASSDGRPAGLGETQY
J gene: TRBJ2-5
V gene: TRBV6-4

CDR3 protein: ATRSTLVYEQY
J gene: TRBJ2-7
V gene: TRBV15

CDR3 protein: ASSDGRSQETQY
J gene: TRBJ2-5
V gene: TRBV2

CDR3 protein: ASSPHTGGYEQY
J gene: TRBJ2-7
V gene: TRBV5-4

CDR3 protein: ASSLSVGPLVEQY
J gene: TRBJ2-7
V gene: TRBV27

CDR3 protein: AWSTRGRTLGEQF
J gene: TRBJ2-1
V gene: TRBV30

CDR3 protein: ASSQVSGITEAF
J gene: TRBJ1-1
V gene: TRBV3-1/TRBV3-2

CDR3 protein: AWSVLPRLAGDYEQY
J gene: TRBJ2-7
V gene: TRBV30

CDR3 protein: ASSLASSGRETQY
J gene: TRBJ2-5
V gene: TRBV5-4

CDR3 protein: ASSPRAGGSETQY
J gene: TRBJ2-5
V gene: TRBV25-1

CDR3 protein: ASSVGPQGAGTEAF
J gene: TRBJ1-1
V gene: TRBV9

CDR3 protein: ASSSAAGESGDTDTQY
J gene: TRBJ2-3
V gene: TRBV23-1

CDR3 protein: ASSARLRSDQETQY
J gene: TRBJ2-5
V gene: TRBV9

CDR3 protein: ASSQVLGRVSGELF
J gene: TRBJ2-2
V gene: TRBV4-3

CDR3 protein: ASISLNEQF
J gene: TRBJ2-1
V gene: TRBV27

CDR3 protein: ASGRGTDTQY
J gene: TRBJ2-3
V gene: TRBV27

CDR3 protein: SAIYNEQF
J gene: TRBJ2-1
V gene: TRBV20-1

CDR3 protein: ASSVDRGANQPQH
J gene: TRBJ1-5
V gene: TRBV7-9

CDR3 protein: ASSIIDGDNEQF
J gene: TRBJ2-1
V gene: TRBV7-8

CDR3 protein: ASSYSGGLAF
J gene: TRBJ1-1
V gene: TRBV6-5

CDR3 protein: ASSAQQGGLNTEAF
J gene: TRBJ1-1
V gene: TRBV10-1

CDR3 protein: ASSLDRVKQPQH
J gene: TRBJ1-5
V gene: TRBV5-5

CDR3 protein: ASTQQGYGDTQY
J gene: TRBJ2-3
V gene: TRBV7-2

CDR3 protein: ASSQGQGILHTQY
J gene: TRBJ2-3
V gene: TRBV7-9